The 13 T cell receptor beta chains given below trace back to one sample, sequenced in a study of shared clonotypes between healthy human individuals. Some clones are missing from TCRdb's copy, which holds only in-frame ones; the method was immunoSEQ multiplex PCR. The top ten hold around 12% of the sample, which has 400,000 to 600,000 clones, over 60% seen once. Sequencing was performed on PBMCs. These receptors originate from a woman aged 40 to 55 in good health. Some clones in this sample may be carry-over from other donors' samples.

The chain carries TRBV4-1 and TRBJ2-7, with 8 bases lining up with TRBD2. Trimming cost V 2 bases and J 7 bases; bases outside gene matches: 10. Germline V gives CDR1 MGHRA, CDR2 YSYEKL. CDR3 length: 15 residues. DNA for the CDR3: TGCGCCAGCAGCCAAACTAGCGGCCCTCCCTGGGAGCAGTACTTC. This encodes CASSQTSGPPWEQYF.

Regarding this clone: This may be a read error: a much more frequent sequence differs by one nucleotide. Other DNA sequences of this sample code for an identical CDR3. V is TRBV10-3 and J is TRBJ2-5, with a weak D call TRBD1 (6 bases). The germline gives CDR1 ENHRY, CDR2 SYGVKD. V was cut by 6 bases and J by 2 bases, with 10 bases left in between. This CDR3 is 13 amino acids long. This chain's CDR3 is CAIRGRGQETQYF. The CDR3 bases are TGTGCCATCAGGGGCAGGGGACAAGAGACCCAGTACTTC.

A word on this clone: Additional DNA sequences in this sample encode the identical CDR3. The CDR3, as DNA: TGTGCCAGTAGTATTCAGCACAGCTACGAGCAGTACTTC. This sequence encodes CASSIQHSYEQYF. This chain links TRBV19 with TRBJ2-7; D is unclear. The CDR3 is made up of 13 amino acids. The V end was cut by 3 bases, the J end by 3 bases, with 9 bases between. The germline gives CDR1 LNHDA, CDR2 SQIVND (reference sequence).

The genes are TRBV5-4 and TRBJ2-5; D perhaps matches TRBD2 (6 bases). CDR3 length: 14 amino acids. Trimming shortened V by 4 bases and J by 5 bases, and 15 bases separated the two germline ends. The V gene's germline CDR1 is SGHNT and CDR2 YYREEE (reference sequence). CDR3 region: CASSRDSKSETQYF. The CDR3, as DNA: TGTGCCAGCAGCCGGGACTCGAAATCGGAGACCCAGTACTTC. Looking up the rest from reference TRBV5-4 and TRBJ2-5 gives the full variable domain: ETGVTQSPTHLIKTRGQQVTLRCSSQSGHNTVSWYQQALGQGPQFIFQYYREEENGRGNFPPRFSGLQFPNYSSELNVNALELDDSALYLCASSRDSKSETQYFGPGTRLLVL.

This sequence joins TRBV6-1 and TRBJ1-1; D possibly corresponds to TRBD1 (5 bases). Trimming took 4 bases from V and 0 from J, leaving 18 bases between them. CDR1 and CDR2 (germline): MNHNS, SASEGT. This CDR3 comprises 17 residues. The CDR3: CASSGSRVLSMNTEAFF. The CDR3, as DNA: TGTGCCAGCAGTGGAAGCAGGGTATTGTCTATGAACACTGAAGCTTTCTTT.

This clone was seen a single time. The chain carries TRBV11-2 and TRBJ1-3, with D unclear. V was trimmed by 0 bases and J by 0 bases, leaving 9 bases between them. CDR1 and CDR2 (germline): SGHAT, FQNNGV. The CDR3 totals 16 residues. The CDR3, as DNA: TGTGCCAGCAGCTTAGATCCTTCAAGCTCTGGAAACACCATATATTTT. This sequence encodes CASSLDPSSSGNTIYF.

A few counts support this clone. This chain uses TRBV7-2 with TRBJ1-1, with D hard to call. Deletions cut 2 bases from V and 3 bases from J, with 7 bases between. CDR1 is SGHTA and CDR2 is FQGNSA in the germline V gene. There are 13 residues in the CDR3. The CDR3 here is CASSLQVYTEAFF. CDR3 nucleotides: TGTGCCAGCAGCTTACAGGTTTACACTGAAGCTTTCTTT. The full variable domain, rest sourced from reference TRBV7-2 and TRBJ1-1, is GAGVSQSPSNKVTEKGKDVELRCDPISGHTALYWYRQSLGQGLEFLIYFQGNSAPDKSGLPSDRFSAERTGGSVSTLTIQRTQQEDSAVYLCASSLQVYTEAFFGQGTRLTVV.

This clone was recorded once. This sequence joins TRBV2 and TRBJ2-2; D not certain. CDR1 is SNHLY, CDR2 FYNNEI, per germline. The V end was cut by 6 bases, the J end by 5 bases, with 10 bases between. CDR3 length: 13 residues. This chain's CDR3 is CASRLYGTGELFF. The DNA for the CDR3 is TGTGCCAGCAGGCTCTACGGGACCGGGGAGCTGTTTTTT.

This chain links TRBV5-1 with TRBJ2-2, with D unresolved. The V gene lost 2 bases and the J gene lost 3 bases, with 11 bases spanning the gap. The CDR3 totals 15 residues. Per the germline V gene, CDR1 is SGHRS and CDR2 is YFSETQ. CDR3 in DNA: TGCGCCAGCAGCTTTGATCGGGTAGACACCGGGGAGCTGTTTTTT. Translation: CASSFDRVDTGELFF.

This clone was found once. This sequence joins TRBV28 and TRBJ2-1; D is tentatively TRBD1 or TRBD2 (5 bases each). CDR3 length: 14 amino acids. V lost 6 bases and J lost 0, with 9 bases in between. Germline V lookup: CDR1 MDHEN, CDR2 SYDVKM. The CDR3 loop reads CASSLGTSYNEQFF. The CDR3 region has the DNA TGTGCCAGCAGCCTGGGGACCTCCTACAATGAGCAGTTCTTC.

This chain links TRBV11-2 with TRBJ2-5; D perhaps matches TRBD1 (6 bases). The V end lost 5 bases, the J end lost 2 bases, and 9 bases lay between the germline ends. The CDR3 contains 13 residues. CDR1 and CDR2 (germline): SGHAT, FQNNGV. CDR3 sequence: CASSPDRQETQYF. Here the CDR3 DNA reads TGTGCCAGCAGCCCGGACAGACAAGAGACCCAGTACTTC.

This chain links TRBV7-9 with TRBJ2-5; 16 bases align to TRBD2. Germline V gene lookup returns CDR1 SEHNR and CDR2 FQNEAQ (reference sequence). J was trimmed by 5 bases and V by 6 bases; bases with no gene match: 15. This CDR3 is built from 19 residues. CDR3 region: CASSPHPGLAGGRRETQYF. The DNA of the CDR3 is TGTGCCAGCAGTCCTCACCCGGGACTAGCGGGAGGGCGAAGGGAGACCCAGTACTTC.

Comments on this clone: Other DNA variants within this sample encode the same CDR3. The rearrangement joins TRBV15 to TRBJ2-2; D possibly uses TRBD1 or TRBD2 (5 bases each). This CDR3 is 14 amino acids long. Trimming stripped 0 bases from V and 6 bases from J, with 8 bases between. CDR1 is LNHNV and CDR2 is YYDKDF in the germline V gene (reference sequence). The CDR3 is CATSRDLGAGELFF. The CDR3 nucleotides are TGTGCCACCAGCAGAGATCTGGGGGCCGGGGAGCTGTTTTTT.